This T cell receptor beta chain was observed in a study of blood T cell repertoires in COVID-19. Study processing details: How many nucleated cells were present was estimated from reference gene primer amplification. Here immunoSEQ multiplex PCR was the method, and the copy in TCRdb shows in-frame clones only, minus some. The V and J calls and clone size come from that table; D and trimming were worked out from the DNA. The top ten clones hold about 6.9% of a sample with 250,000 to 300,000 clones, around 84% of them seen once. In the 2 weeks before study entry, exposed participants met a COVID-19 case, which was PCR-confirmed or clinician-diagnosed. Per germline, CDR1 MNHEY and CDR2 SMNVEV (reference sequence). There are 13 residues in the CDR3. V shed 5 bases, J shed 7 bases, and the junction held 7 bases outside the gene matches.

The receptor was isolated from a woman aged 45-65 years who had been exposed to COVID-19. The source material was PBMCs or T cells enriched from blood (not recorded which). J is TRBJ1-1 and V is TRBV27; 7 bases are a match to TRBD1. CDR3 nucleotides: TGTGCCAGCAGTCCGACAGGGAACCTTGAAGCTTTCTTT. It yields the protein CASSPTGNLEAFF.